This T cell receptor beta chain was retrieved from a study of regulatory T cells in long-lasting Graves disease. On the study more broadly: More than 5 years of antithyroid drugs with positive TSH receptor antibodies defined persistent Graves' disease. Study observations and caveats: The number of shared public clonotypes was higher in persistent patients (roughly 2,800) than new patients (more than 850). Among samples with persistent disease, TRBV28, TRBJ1-2 and TRBJ2-5 were favored.

Libraries of TCR beta came from iRepertoire HTBI primers plus Arm-PCR of CDR3 regions. In TCRdb, the multiplex PCR reads were re-called with MiXCR into one record per CDR3 protein. This sample has roughly 500,000 distinct CDR3 sequences, with about 20% found just once. To note about this clonotype: Its antigen is not identified.

Germline loops: CDR1 SGHDN, CDR2 FVKESK. V was cut by 3 bases and J by 3 bases, with 8 bases left in between. The CDR3 covers 13 residues. This sample's time point: persistent/refractory GD, antithyroid drugs over 5 years with positive TRAb. The TCR library used RNA extracted from PBMCs. As collected, the peripheral blood samples measured about 8.1 milliliters each and went into EDTA tubes. This receptor was obtained from a female donor with Graves disease. The chain carries TRBV14 and TRBJ1-1; D gene uncertain. Sample: peripheral blood mononuclear cells (PBMCs), taken when the disease was refractory, from a patient treated with antithyroid drugs. CDR3 in amino acids: CASSHSKDTEAFF. CDR3 nucleotides: TGTGCCAGCAGCCACTCTAAGGACACTGAAGCTTTCTTT. The complete variable domain, with remaining parts taken from reference TRBV14 and TRBJ1-1, reads EAGVTQFPSHSVIEKGQTVTLRCDPISGHDNLYWYRRVMGKEIKFLLHFVKESKQDESGMPNNRFLAERTGGTYSTLKVQPAELEDSGVYFCASSHSKDTEAFFGQGTRLTVV.